This note documents a single T cell receptor beta chain sequence. Its antigen is unidentified. The CDR3 consists of 15 residues. CDR1 is LNHDA and CDR2 is SQIVND in the germline V gene (reference sequence). Germline trimming cut 2 bases from V and 0 bases from J; bases unmatched to any gene: 2. PCR amplification relied on 60 Vbeta primers (plus 13 Jbeta primers). The assay was immunoSEQ multiplex PCR, and TCRdb's table has in-frame clones only and misses some. The sample records 150,000 to 200,000 clones, about 76% being singletons. This record comes from a study of cytomegalovirus exposure and HLA in healthy donors. Findings of the study overall: The later analysis indicated that the majority of CMV-associated TCR beta chains appeared HLA-restricted.

Sequencing was done on a sample of PBMCs. The chain recombines TRBV19 with TRBJ2-7; the match to TRBD2 covers 9 bases. The sequence was collected from a woman aged 50 to 60 in good health and CMV-seronegative. The CDR3 DNA sequence: TGTGCCAGTAGTATATCTAGCGGGAACTCCTACGAGCAGTACTTC. It is translated as CASSISSGNSYEQYF.